Described below is a single T cell receptor beta chain sequence and its context. This clone was seen once. This clone's antigen is unknown. There are no base qualities to consult, and no much larger clone falls within one base. This record comes from a study of cytomegalovirus exposure and HLA in healthy donors (dated by TCRdb to 2015 to 2018). Study-level background: According to a later analysis, the 100 to 150 validation repertoires were produced on the same platform as the 666 repertoires of the first cohort. The aim of the study was to test whether cataloging public T cell receptors could identify signatures of past pathogen exposure. A separate validation cohort of about 110 different subjects was used in addition to the approximately 640-subject first cohort. To predict cytomegalovirus infection status, the study combined high-throughput TCR immunosequencing, statistical association of individual TCRs with disease status, and machine learning. Study-wide findings and limitations: In vitro tests confirmed that a few of the cytomegalovirus-associated TCR beta chains recognize cytomegalovirus antigens. The study gave a list of around 170 TCR beta chains associated with cytomegalovirus. While some public TCRs were present in many individuals, most TCR sequences turned up only very rarely across donors. A later analysis found that TCRs clustered in the first cohort also tended to co-occur in the roughly 120 validation repertoires, with more than 90% of cluster scores above 0. The classifier was reported to diagnose cytomegalovirus status with high specificity and sensitivity in both the original and validation cohorts. According to the authors, the approach could potentially be generalized to other disease states and immunological phenotypes. A later analysis lacked HLA typing for the validation cohort, so it scored co-occurrence in that cohort across all 110 or so repertoires.

Separate from the roughly 630-subject first cohort, the validation cohort of some 130 subjects was the group to which the donors belonged. The junction shows trimming of 3 bases on V and 0 bases on J, plus 13 bases between the germline ends. According to the germline V gene, CDR1 reads LGHNA and CDR2 reads YNFKEQ. There are 16 amino acids in the CDR3, from cysteine to phenylalanine inclusive. CDR3 DNA only is kept here, 48 bases in frame from base 1. Libraries came from the immunoSEQ multiplex PCR assay. Per the original workflow: A statistical classification framework was developed to diagnose cytomegalovirus status using the catalog of TCR beta chain sequences. TCRdb obtained this table from immuneACCESS and retained in-frame rearrangements with V and J assigned. These tables miss some clones; where compared with another copy, unresolved V genes account for less than half of the shortfall, and the remainder is unexplained. Clone size and V and J calls were adopted from that table, with D and trimming inferred from the DNA. The sample table holds 75,000 to 95,000 clones, of which roughly 97% were seen once. In total, the top ten clones hold 0.78% of the sample.

The clonotype was recovered from a man aged 18 to 35 in good health and CMV-seronegative. The rearranged chain carries TRBV4-2 and TRBJ2-3, and the D gene may be TRBD2, 6 bases matching. Specimen: PBMCs. The DNA sequence is TGTGCCAGCAGCCAGGCTGAGACTAGAAGCACAGATACGCAGTATTTT. This codes for CASSQAETRSTDTQYF.